Sequencing of this T cell receptor beta chain was carried out in a study of beta chain features in type 1 diabetes. Study overall: Similarity in age, gender and cell yields was seen between patients and healthy donors. Study-level points and caveats: Small HLA sub-analyses could not settle whether HLA shapes TCRB rearrangement. Shorter TCRB CDR3s, moderately but significantly so, marked every one of the four CD4+ subsets in Type 1 diabetes patients. Patients with type 1 diabetes carried fewer insertions and had more deletions at their VDJ junctions.

Expressed TCRB transcripts were sequenced because the isolated RNA had all been reverse transcribed beforehand. Method: immunoSEQ multiplex PCR; TCRdb's copy keeps in-frame clones and lacks some. The sample shows 150,000 to 200,000 clones, around 63% of them seen only once. Looked up from germline, CDR1 is GTSNPN and CDR2 is SVGIG (reference sequence). The CDR3 runs to 15 residues. The ends were cut back, 1 base at V and 0 bases at J, with 12 bases in the middle. Worth noting for this clone: No antigen is known for it.

The TCR comes from a man aged 30 to 45 with type 1 diabetes. The sample consisted of naive CD4+ T cells from blood. The chain has TRBV30 and TRBJ1-1; D is ambiguous. The CDR3 sequence: CAWSAYWDLNTEAFF. The CDR3 DNA reads as TGTGCCTGGAGTGCTTACTGGGATTTGAACACTGAAGCTTTCTTT.